This T cell receptor beta chain was retrieved from a study of blood T cell repertoires in COVID-19. On the study more broadly: Samples came from the United States, Italy and Spain, spanning acute and convalescent COVID-19.

Germline V gives CDR1 SGHAT, CDR2 FQNNGV. V was cut by 3 bases and J by 0 bases, with 12 bases left in between. The CDR3 totals 16 residues. In the authors' methods: Amplification of reference gene primers provided the estimated nucleated cell counts. TCRdb keeps only in-frame clones here, not all; method: immunoSEQ multiplex PCR. V, J and clone size are those of that table, while D and trimming were read from the DNA. This repertoire shows tens of thousands of clones, more than 85% found once; its top ten account for roughly 7.5%. The TCR originated in a man between 65 and 85 years old with active COVID-19. Sample: peripheral blood. The genes are TRBV11-2 and TRBJ2-1, with D possibly being TRBD1 (5 bases). CDR3 loop: CASSFQGYYSYNEQFF. In DNA form, the CDR3 reads TGTGCCAGCAGCTTCCAGGGCTACTACTCCTACAATGAGCAGTTCTTC.